This is a list of T cell receptor beta chains from one sample in a study of CD8+ T cells in alopecia areata. TCRdb's table, derived via immunoSEQ multiplex PCR, lists solely in-frame clones and lacks some. Here the sample spans about 98,000 clones, 40% to 55% being singletons. The material sequenced was CD4+ T cells sorted from blood. These TCRs come from a human donor with alopecia areata. CDR3s include the opening cysteine and the closing phenylalanine or tryptophan. The D gene is left open where the match is weak. The size field is filled for only some rows; it gives once, few, many or a size class.

>TRBJ2-5|TRBD2|NA|TRBV9
TGTGCCAGCAGCCGGGGACTAGCGGGAGGGGGTCCGGAGACCCAGTACTTC
CASSRGLAGGGPETQYF
>TRBJ2-1|TRBD2|NA|TRBV6-5
TGTGCCAGCAGTAGAGGACTAGCGGGAGTTAATGAGCAGTTCTTC
CASSRGLAGVNEQFF
>TRBJ1-1|NA|NA|TRBV28
TGTGCCAGCAGTTCCAGCGGGGAAGCTTTCTTT
CASSSSGEAFF
>TRBJ2-5|NA|NA|TRBV9
TGTGCCAGCAGCGTAAACTCCCGGCCAGAGACCCAGTACTTC
CASSVNSRPETQYF
>TRBJ2-3|NA|NA|TRBV28
TGTGCCACCCGGGAAGATCGTACGCAGTATTTT
CATREDRTQYF
>TRBJ2-3|TRBD2|NA|TRBV2
TGTGCCAGCAGCCCAACCTCTGGGCTAGCGGGAGCTGATACGCAGTATTTT
CASSPTSGLAGADTQYF
>TRBJ2-1|NA|NA|TRBV29-1
TGCAGCGTCGCAACCCAGACGAATGAGCAGTTCTTC
CSVATQTNEQFF
>TRBJ1-4|NA|many|TRBV28
TGTGCCAGCTTACAGGGAAGGGGGGAAAAACTGTTTTTT
CASLQGRGEKLFF
>TRBJ2-3|NA|NA|TRBV10-3
TGTGCCATCCGAGAACTAGAAACTAGCACAGATACGCAGTATTTT
CAIRELETSTDTQYF
>TRBJ1-2|TRBD1|NA|TRBV2
TGTGCCAGCAGTGAAGGCAGGGGGGGCGGCTACACCTTC
CASSEGRGGGYTF
>TRBJ2-3|NA|few|TRBV29-1
TGCAGCGTGGCAGTGAGGGGTGGCGATACGCAGTATTTT
CSVAVRGGDTQYF
>TRBJ1-1|NA|few|TRBV18
TGTGCCAGCTCGTGGGGCGCAACGTCAGAAGCTTTCTTT
CASSWGATSEAFF
>TRBJ1-2|NA|NA|TRBV5-4
TGTGCCAGCAGCTCCGGGACAAATTATGGCTACACCTTC
CASSSGTNYGYTF
>TRBJ1-5|NA|NA|TRBV2
TGTGCCAGCAGCCACAGGGTTATAAATCCCCAGCATTTT
CASSHRVINPQHF
>TRBJ2-3|NA|NA|TRBV30
TGTGCCTGGAGTAGGACTGAGGGTACGCAGTATTTT
CAWSRTEGTQYF
>TRBJ2-4|TRBD1|once|TRBV5-1
TGCGCCAGCAGCTTCGGGGACAGTAAAAACATTCAGTACTTC
CASSFGDSKNIQYF
>TRBJ2-1|NA|NA|TRBV7-9
TGTGCCAGCAGCCCCCGGGGCGGGGGCCCCTACAATGAGCAGTTCTTC
CASSPRGGGPYNEQFF
>TRBJ1-2|TRBD1|NA|TRBV28
TGTGCCAGCGGTCGACCCGGGACAGGCCGGACCTATGGCTACACCTTC
CASGRPGTGRTYGYTF
>TRBJ2-7|NA|NA|TRBV29-1
TGCAGCGTCCAGACCTCAGGGGCGAAGTCCTACGAGCAGTACTTC
CSVQTSGAKSYEQYF
>TRBJ2-3|NA|NA|TRBV7-9
TGTGCCAGCAGCTTAAGCCGCAGCACAGATACGCAGTATTTT
CASSLSRSTDTQYF
>TRBJ2-7|NA|few|TRBV28
TGTGCCAGCAGCCAAGAGGATCCCTACGAGCAGTACTTC
CASSQEDPYEQYF
>TRBJ2-7|NA|NA|TRBV11-2
TGTGCCAGCAGCTTATCATATCGACAGACCTACGAGCAGTACTTC
CASSLSYRQTYEQYF
>TRBJ2-1|NA|NA|TRBV28
TGTGCCAGCAATTCGGCTTCCGATGAGCAGTTCTTC
CASNSASDEQFF
>TRBJ2-2|TRBD2|NA|TRBV5-1
TGCGCCAGCAGCACGACTAGCGGTTCCCGGGAGCTGTTTTTT
CASSTTSGSRELFF
>TRBJ1-5|NA|few|TRBV28
TGTGCCAGCAGTTTAATCCAGAGCAATCAGCCCCAGCATTTT
CASSLIQSNQPQHF
>TRBJ2-1|NA|NA|TRBV28
TGTGCCAGCAGGGATCGGACATACTACAATGAGCAGTTCTTC
CASRDRTYYNEQFF
>TRBJ2-7|TRBD1|NA|TRBV30
TGTGCCTGGAGTTCCCCCGGGACAGGGGGTTCCTACGAGCAGTACTTC
CAWSSPGTGGSYEQYF
>TRBJ2-2|NA|NA|TRBV7-2
TGTGCCAGCGGGCGGGACAGTACGAACACCGGGGAGCTGTTTTTT
CASGRDSTNTGELFF
>TRBJ2-1|NA|NA|TRBV29-1
TGCAGCGTTGAGGGGCTACCGGGCCAGGTATACAATGAGCAGTTCTTC
CSVEGLPGQVYNEQFF
>TRBJ2-3|NA|NA|TRBV2
TGTGCCAGCCGTGCGGTATTCACAGATACGCAGTATTTT
CASRAVFTDTQYF
>TRBJ2-5|TRBD1|NA|TRBV5-1
TGCGCCAGCCGACTCGGGACAGTGCAAGAGACCCAGTACTTC
CASRLGTVQETQYF
>TRBJ2-1|TRBD2|NA|TRBV29-1
TGCAGCGTGCCCGGGACTAGCGGGATCTCCTACAATGAGCAGTTCTTC
CSVPGTSGISYNEQFF
>TRBJ2-5|TRBD2|few|TRBV7-3
TGTGCCAGCAGTTCCGGACTAGCGGAGACCCAGTACTTC
CASSSGLAETQYF
>TRBJ2-7|NA|NA|TRBV4-3
TGCGCCAGCAGCCAACAGGGCTCCTACGAGCAGTACTTC
CASSQQGSYEQYF
>TRBJ1-5|NA|NA|TRBV30
TGTGCCTGGACCCTACAACAGGGTGGGCCCCAGCATTTT
CAWTLQQGGPQHF
>TRBJ2-3|NA|NA|TRBV5-1
TGCGCCAGCATCCTGGAAGATACGCAGTATTTT
CASILEDTQYF
>TRBJ2-5|NA|NA|TRBV2
TGTGCCAGCAGTGACAGGGTCAAAGAGACCCAGTACTTC
CASSDRVKETQYF
>TRBJ2-6|NA|NA|TRBV30
TGTGCCTGGAGTGTGGCAGGCGCCGGGGCCAACGTCCTGACTTTC
CAWSVAGAGANVLTF
>TRBJ1-2|TRBD1|few|TRBV29-1
TGCAGCGTGAAAAGACAGGGCTATGGCTACACCTTC
CSVKRQGYGYTF
>TRBJ2-2|TRBD1|NA|TRBV30
TGTGCCTGGAGCCGGGACAGCAACACCGGGGAGCTGTTTTTT
CAWSRDSNTGELFF
>TRBJ2-4|NA|few|TRBV30
TGTGCCTGGAGCGACTTCCTCTTAGCCAAAAACATTCAGTACTTC
CAWSDFLLAKNIQYF
>TRBJ2-7|NA|NA|TRBV28
TGTGCCAGCAGAGTCCCTGGGGGCGGGAGCGGGTACGAGCAGTACTTC
CASRVPGGGSGYEQYF
>TRBJ2-7|NA|NA|TRBV29-1
TGCAGCGTTGGGGGGGTCGCCTCCTACGAGCAGTACTTC
CSVGGVASYEQYF
>TRBJ1-1|NA|NA|TRBV30
TGTGCCTGGAGGCTCTATGACACTGAAGCTTTCTTT
CAWRLYDTEAFF
>TRBJ1-1|NA|NA|TRBV29-1
TGCAGCGTTGCTCCAGTCTTTACTGAAGCTTTCTTT
CSVAPVFTEAFF
>TRBJ2-7|NA|NA|TRBV15
TGTGCCACCAGCAGCTTCCTTTTCCAGGGCGGGGAGCAGTACTTC
CATSSFLFQGGEQYF